The 21 T cell receptor beta chains in this list originate from one sample, sequenced in a study of T cell responses to AZD1222 COVID-19 vaccine. Measured with immunoSEQ multiplex PCR; TCRdb has only the in-frame clones, and not every one. The sample yields roughly 180,000 clones, around 90% seen once. Sample: peripheral blood, taken on day 0 of AZD1222 vaccination. Source of these receptors: an adult in good health.

Concerning this clone: At one end the junction does not follow the germline gene, possibly because of a read error. V and J are TRBV2 and TRBJ2-4, with a weak D call TRBD2 (5 bases). The CDR3 contains 12 residues. Germline values: CDR1 SNHLY, CDR2 FYNNEI. This CDR3 is CASSEGHGVSGF. The CDR3 DNA sequence: TGTGCCAGCAGTGAAGGGCACGGGGTCAGTGGCTTC.

The chain links TRBV5-1 to TRBJ1-2, with D unresolved. V was clipped by 4 bases and J by 4 bases, with 14 bases between them. Germline loops: CDR1 SGHRS, CDR2 YFSETQ. This CDR3 spans 14 amino acids. The CDR3 DNA follows: TGCGCCAGCAGCCCAGGTGACGGAACCTATGGCTACACCTTC. Protein product: CASSPGDGTYGYTF. Looking up the rest from reference TRBV5-1 and TRBJ1-2 gives the full variable domain: KAGVTQTPRYLIKTRGQQVTLSCSPISGHRSVSWYQQTPGQGLQFLFEYFSETQRNKGNFPGRFSGRQFSNSRSEMNVSTLELGDSALYLCASSPGDGTYGYTFGSGTRLTVV.

The chain employs TRBV6-6 and TRBJ1-4, with D possibly being TRBD1 (6 bases). Trimming cost V 7 bases and J 6 bases, with 6 bases left between them. CDR1 is MNHNY and CDR2 is SVGAGI in the germline V gene (reference sequence). The CDR3 length is 11 residues. CDR3 coding DNA: TGTGCCAGCAAGGGGGATGAAAAACTGTTTTTT. Amino acid sequence: CASKGDEKLFF.

CDR3 nucleotide sequence: TGTGCCAGCAGCCCAAGACTAGCGGGCGGGGAGACCCAGTACTTC. Its protein product is CASSPRLAGGETQYF. The chain uses TRBV7-9 and TRBJ2-5; 10 bases are a match to TRBD2. Germline lookup yields CDR1 SEHNR and CDR2 FQNEAQ (reference sequence). CDR3 length equals 15 residues. Trimming cost V 5 bases and J 5 bases; bases outside gene matches: 8.

V and J are TRBV3-1 (or the pseudogene TRBV3-2) and TRBJ1-6; tentative D call: TRBD1 (5 bases). The CDR3 runs 16 residues. Germline-derived CDR1 and CDR2 are LGHDT and YNNKEL (reference sequence). Trimming removed 3 bases at V and 9 bases at J, with 18 bases between. The CDR3 nucleotides read TGTGCCAGCAGCCAGAACGCCTTGGGGGGGTCTTCACCCCTCCACTTT. This codes for CASSQNALGGSSPLHF.

This rearrangement joins TRBV5-1 to TRBJ2-7; TRBD1 matches at 11 bases. This CDR3 contains 17 residues. Germline trimming cut 0 bases from V and 6 bases from J; bases unmatched to any gene: 11. The germline CDR1 and CDR2 sequences are SGHRS and YFSETQ. The CDR3 is CASSLAHIFGTGGEQYF. Written as DNA, the CDR3 is TGCGCCAGCAGCTTGGCACATATATTCGGGACAGGGGGCGAGCAGTACTTC.

The genes are TRBV30 and TRBJ1-1; D possibly corresponds to TRBD1 (6 bases). Germline lookup yields CDR1 GTSNPN and CDR2 SVGIG (reference sequence). CDR3 size: 13 residues. Trimming cost V 2 bases and J 1 base, with 8 bases left between them. The CDR3 nucleotides read TGTGCCTGGAGTTCAGGGGCGAACACTGAAGCTTTCTTT. Translating it yields CAWSSGANTEAFF.

This chain joins TRBV7-2 and TRBJ2-3; D is perhaps TRBD2 (6 bases). The CDR3 has 15 residues. The germline CDR1 and CDR2 sequences are SGHTA and FQGNSA. V was pared by 3 bases and J by 0 bases, with 10 bases between. Here the CDR3 DNA reads TGTGCCAGCAGCTTGGACTACCAGAGCACAGATACGCAGTATTTT. Translated: CASSLDYQSTDTQYF.

The chain joins TRBV3-1 (or the pseudogene TRBV3-2) to TRBJ1-4; D is perhaps TRBD1 (5 bases). Germline V gene sequence: CDR1 LGHDT, CDR2 YNNKEL (reference sequence). With 0 bases removed from V and 7 bases from J, the gap between germline ends came to 15 bases. The length of the CDR3 is 16 residues. CDR3 sequence reads: CASSQDMGTGSEKLFF. In nucleotides, the CDR3 is TGTGCCAGCAGCCAAGATATGGGGACTGGTAGTGAAAAACTGTTTTTT.

J is TRBJ2-1 and V is TRBV3-1 (or the pseudogene TRBV3-2); TRBD2 aligns across 11 bases. The CDR3 spans 18 residues. Per the germline V gene, CDR1 is LGHDT and CDR2 is YNNKEL (reference sequence). Trimming took 3 bases from V and 10 from J; bases not matched to a gene: 17. In DNA, the CDR3 is TGTGCCAGCAGCCAGAGGGTGCTCGCTAGCGGGAGGATAGGCGAGCAGTTCTTC. It codes for CASSQRVLASGRIGEQFF.

The rearrangement uses TRBV3-1 (or the pseudogene TRBV3-2) and TRBJ1-6; no definite D call. Trimming removed 0 bases at V and 7 bases at J, with 10 bases between. CDR1 and CDR2 from the germline V gene are LGHDT and YNNKEL (reference sequence). CDR3 size: 15 residues. CDR3 region: CASSQEGAFNSPLHF. The CDR3 coding sequence is TGTGCCAGCAGCCAAGAGGGAGCCTTCAATTCACCCCTCCACTTT.

This chain uses TRBV5-1 with TRBJ1-1, with a tentative D call TRBD1 (5 bases). Germline V gene data show CDR1 as SGHRS and CDR2 as YFSETQ. Deletions cut 0 bases from V and 10 bases from J, with 16 bases between. CDR3 length: 14 residues. DNA of the CDR3: TGCGCCAGCAGCTTGGAGGGGAACGGTAGAACAGCTTTCTTT. It is translated as CASSLEGNGRTAFF.

The rearrangement joins TRBV5-1 to TRBJ2-7; a weak D match, TRBD2 (6 bases). The CDR3 totals 13 residues. Trimming shortened V by 2 bases and J by 5 bases, and 11 bases separated the two germline ends. Germline V gene sequence: CDR1 SGHRS, CDR2 YFSETQ. The CDR3 sequence is CASSFATSNEQYF. CDR3 DNA: TGCGCCAGCAGCTTTGCGACTAGTAACGAGCAGTACTTC.

This chain's CDR3 is CASSLWGGRSRTDTQYF. The CDR3 coding sequence is TGTGCCAGCAGCCTATGGGGGGGGAGGAGCCGCACAGATACGCAGTATTTT. The chain uses TRBV5-4 and TRBJ2-3; TRBD2 matches at 7 bases. Trimming cost V 4 bases and J 1 base; bases outside gene matches: 12. The germline V gene has CDR1 SGHNT and CDR2 YYREEE (reference sequence). The CDR3 contains 17 residues.

This rearrangement joins TRBV9 to TRBJ1-6; perhaps TRBD1 as D (5 bases). The CDR3 contains 15 residues. Germline-derived CDR1 and CDR2 are SGDLS and YYNGEE. The ends were cut back, 3 bases at V and 9 bases at J, with 16 bases in the middle. The CDR3 region has the DNA TGTGCCAGCAGCGCTGGACACCTCGGCGGTTCACCCCTCCACTTT. Encoded protein: CASSAGHLGGSPLHF.

V and J are TRBV5-1 and TRBJ2-3; no firm D call. Per the germline V gene, CDR1 is SGHRS and CDR2 is YFSETQ. V gave up 5 bases and J gave up 2 bases, with 9 bases separating them. This CDR3 has 13 amino acids. The CDR3: CASRGWITDTQYF. The CDR3 coding sequence is TGCGCCAGCAGGGGGTGGATCACAGATACGCAGTATTTT.

The rearrangement uses TRBV10-3 and TRBJ1-5; D call uncertain. In germline, CDR1 is ENHRY, CDR2 SYGVKD. Trimming stripped 1 base from V and 4 bases from J, with 5 bases between. CDR3 length: 13 amino acids. CDR3 sequence reads: CAISELLNQPQHF. The CDR3 DNA sequence: TGTGCCATCAGTGAGTTGTTGAATCAGCCCCAGCATTTT.

The rearrangement uses TRBV27 and TRBJ1-5; TRBD1 agrees at 11 bases. The germline V gene has CDR1 MNHEY and CDR2 SMNVEV (reference sequence). The CDR3 extends over 15 amino acids. The ends lost 5 bases at V and 3 bases at J; junction bases unmatched: 3. The CDR3: CASSRTGGDNQPQHF. The CDR3 DNA reads TGTGCCAGCAGTAGGACAGGGGGCGACAATCAGCCCCAGCATTTT.

The chain employs TRBV18 and TRBJ1-2; D unclear. This CDR3 has 17 amino acids. Per germline, CDR1 KGHSH and CDR2 LQKENI. Trimming took 6 bases from V and 0 from J, leaving 20 bases between them. As DNA, the CDR3 is TGTGCCAGCTCTAGCGTGGCCGCCCTCATATCTAACTATGGCTACACCTTC. It codes for CASSSVAALISNYGYTF.

The rearrangement joins TRBV6-5 to TRBJ1-2; D is ambiguous. The CDR3 covers 15 residues. Germline V lookup: CDR1 MNHEY, CDR2 SVGAGI. Between the trimmed V and J ends, which lost 2 bases and 2 bases, there was a span of 12 bases. CDR3 bases: TGTGCCAGCAGTTACGGCCCCCCCGGGAACTATGGCTACACCTTC. Its protein product is CASSYGPPGNYGYTF.

The chain links TRBV4-1 to TRBJ1-3, with TRBD1 matching 8 bases. The germline gives CDR1 MGHRA, CDR2 YSYEKL. The CDR3 has 15 residues. V was pared by 4 bases and J by 4 bases, with 6 bases of the junction left unmatched. CDR3 nucleotide sequence: TGCGCCAGCAGCCCGACAGGGGCGTCAGGAAACACCATATATTTT. Translation: CASSPTGASGNTIYF.